The present entry profiles one T cell receptor (beta chain) with its context. This sample was taken from a study of OX40 agonist ivuxolimab in advanced cancers. Study background: Patients in the trial were receiving intravenous ivuxolimab every 2 weeks, at doses of 0.01 to 10 mg/kg. Mean age 60 years, range about 20 to 90; 82.7% male.

Assay used: immunoSEQ multiplex PCR; TCRdb lists only in-frame clones, some missing. The sample lists under 20,000 clones, approximately 80% occurring once. The CDR3 is 11 amino acids. Trimming left V 4 bases short and J 8 bases short, with 11 bases between. Looked up from germline, CDR1 is SQVTM and CDR2 is ANQGSEA. The genes are TRBV29-1 and TRBJ1-2, with D perhaps TRBD1 (5 bases). The sample here was CD4+ or CD8+ T cells sorted from blood, taken in a trial of the OX40 agonist ivuxolimab. The sequence derives from an adult with an advanced solid tumor such as melanoma, head and neck, liver or kidney cancer. DNA of the CDR3: TGCAGCGTTGGGGGCCTGGGGGGCTACACCTTC. Translation gives CSVGGLGGYTF.